The clone carrying this T cell receptor (beta chain) has at least ten counts. This record comes from a study of blood T cell repertoires in COVID-19. Whole-study context: Whether acute or convalescent, the COVID-19 samples came from the United States, Italy and Spain.

Produced via immunoSEQ multiplex PCR; TCRdb's table is partial and in-frame only. The sample carries about 120,000 clones, about two thirds recorded once. This CDR3 spans 15 amino acids. V lost 6 bases to trimming and J lost 7 bases; unmatched junction nucleotides: 9. From germline, CDR1 is SNHLY and CDR2 FYNNEI. Material: peripheral blood. This receptor was obtained from a human donor with acute or convalescent COVID-19. The donor label of this sample is uncertain. This chain links TRBV2 with TRBJ2-1, with 10 bases identical to TRBD1. DNA for the CDR3: TGTGCCAGCAGACCCGACTTGGGACAGGGGAATGAGCAGTTCTTC. Encoded protein: CASRPDLGQGNEQFF.